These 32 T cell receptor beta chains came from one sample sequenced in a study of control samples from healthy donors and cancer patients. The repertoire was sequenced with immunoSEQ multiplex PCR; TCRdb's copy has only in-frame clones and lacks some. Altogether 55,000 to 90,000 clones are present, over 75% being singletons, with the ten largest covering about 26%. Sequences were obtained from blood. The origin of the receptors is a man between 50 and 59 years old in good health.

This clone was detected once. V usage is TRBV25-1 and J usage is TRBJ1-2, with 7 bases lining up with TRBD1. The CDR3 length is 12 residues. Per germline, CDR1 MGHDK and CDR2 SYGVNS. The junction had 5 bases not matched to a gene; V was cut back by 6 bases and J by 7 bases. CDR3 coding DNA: TGTGCCAGCAGAAGACAGGGAGGTGGCTACACCTTC. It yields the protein CASRRQGGGYTF.

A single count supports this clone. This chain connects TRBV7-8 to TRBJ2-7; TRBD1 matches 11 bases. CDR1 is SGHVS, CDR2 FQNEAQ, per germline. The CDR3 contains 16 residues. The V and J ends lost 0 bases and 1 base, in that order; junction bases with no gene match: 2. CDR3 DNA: TGTGCCAGCAGCTTAGCCGGGACAGGGGGTTCCTACGAGCAGTACTTC. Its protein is CASSLAGTGGSYEQYF.

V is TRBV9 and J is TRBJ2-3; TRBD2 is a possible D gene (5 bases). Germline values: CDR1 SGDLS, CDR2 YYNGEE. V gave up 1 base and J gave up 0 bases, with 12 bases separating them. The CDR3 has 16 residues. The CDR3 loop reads CASSVRSVPSTDTQYF. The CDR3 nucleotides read TGTGCCAGCAGCGTACGTAGCGTACCTAGCACAGATACGCAGTATTTT.

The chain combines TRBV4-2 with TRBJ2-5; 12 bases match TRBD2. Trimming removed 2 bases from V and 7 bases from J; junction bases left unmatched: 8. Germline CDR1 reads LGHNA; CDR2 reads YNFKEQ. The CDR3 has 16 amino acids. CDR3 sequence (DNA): TGTGCCAGCAGCCAACCGGGACTAGCGGGTTCATGGACCCAGTACTTC. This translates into CASSQPGLAGSWTQYF.

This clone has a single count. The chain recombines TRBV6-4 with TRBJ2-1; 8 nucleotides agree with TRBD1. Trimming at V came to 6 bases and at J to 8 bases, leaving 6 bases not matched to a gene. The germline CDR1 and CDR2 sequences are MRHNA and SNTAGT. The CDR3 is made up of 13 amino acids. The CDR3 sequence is CASSLDRGDEQFF. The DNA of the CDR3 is TGTGCCAGCAGCCTCGACAGGGGCGATGAGCAGTTCTTC.

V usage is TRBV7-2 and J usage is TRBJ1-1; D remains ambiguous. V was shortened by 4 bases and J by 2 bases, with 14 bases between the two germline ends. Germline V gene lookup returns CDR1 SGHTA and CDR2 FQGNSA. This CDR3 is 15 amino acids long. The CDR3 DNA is TGTGCCAGCAGCTCACATACGACATTTAACACTGAAGCTTTCTTT. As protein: CASSSHTTFNTEAFF.

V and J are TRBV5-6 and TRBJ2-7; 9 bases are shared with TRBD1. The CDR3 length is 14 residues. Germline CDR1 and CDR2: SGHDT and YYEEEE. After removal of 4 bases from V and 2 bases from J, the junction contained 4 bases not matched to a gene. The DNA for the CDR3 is TGTGCCAGCAGCGTACAGGGGGCCCCCTACGAGCAGTACTTC. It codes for CASSVQGAPYEQYF. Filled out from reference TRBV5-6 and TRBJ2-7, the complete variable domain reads DAGVTQSPTHLIKTRGQQVTLRCSPKSGHDTVSWYQQALGQGPQFIFQYYEEEERQRGNFPDRFSGHQFPNYSSELNVNALLLGDSALYLCASSVQGAPYEQYFGPGTRLTVT.

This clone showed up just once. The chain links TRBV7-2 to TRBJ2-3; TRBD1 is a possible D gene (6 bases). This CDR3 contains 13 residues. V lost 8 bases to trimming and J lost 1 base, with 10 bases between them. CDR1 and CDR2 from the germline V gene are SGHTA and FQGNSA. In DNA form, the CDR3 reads TGTGCCAGCTGGGGGCGGGGCACAGATACGCAGTATTTT. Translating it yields CASWGRGTDTQYF.

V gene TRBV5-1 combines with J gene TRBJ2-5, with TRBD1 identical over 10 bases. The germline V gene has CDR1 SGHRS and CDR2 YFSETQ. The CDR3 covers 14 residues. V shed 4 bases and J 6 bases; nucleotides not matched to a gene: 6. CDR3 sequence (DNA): TGCGCCAGCAGCAAGGGACAGGGGAGACAGACCCAGTACTTC. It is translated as CASSKGQGRQTQYF.

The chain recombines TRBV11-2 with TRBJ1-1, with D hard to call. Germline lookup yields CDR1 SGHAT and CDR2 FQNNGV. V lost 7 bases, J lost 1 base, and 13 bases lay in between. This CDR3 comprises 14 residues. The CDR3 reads CASTKNEANTEAFF. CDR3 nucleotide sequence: TGTGCCAGCACCAAAAACGAGGCGAACACTGAAGCTTTCTTT. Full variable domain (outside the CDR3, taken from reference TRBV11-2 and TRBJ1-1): EAGVAQSPRYKIIEKRQSVAFWCNPISGHATLYWYQQILGQGPKLLIQFQNNGVVDDSQLPKDRFSAERLKGVDSTLKIQPAKLEDSAVYLCASTKNEANTEAFFGQGTRLTVV.

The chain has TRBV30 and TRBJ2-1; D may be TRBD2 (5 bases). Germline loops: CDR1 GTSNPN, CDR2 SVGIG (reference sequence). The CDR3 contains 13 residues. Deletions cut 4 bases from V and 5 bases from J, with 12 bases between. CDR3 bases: TGTGCCTGGATTGGGAGCGGAAACAATGAGCAGTTCTTC. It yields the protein CAWIGSGNNEQFF.

The CDR3 loop reads CSVGAGWGYTF. Here the CDR3 DNA reads TGCAGCGTTGGTGCAGGATGGGGCTACACCTTC. V and J are TRBV29-1 and TRBJ1-2; no definite D call. CDR3 length: 11 amino acids. Germline assignment: CDR1 SQVTM and CDR2 ANQGSEA. Trimming shortened V by 4 bases and J by 8 bases, and 11 bases separated the two germline ends.

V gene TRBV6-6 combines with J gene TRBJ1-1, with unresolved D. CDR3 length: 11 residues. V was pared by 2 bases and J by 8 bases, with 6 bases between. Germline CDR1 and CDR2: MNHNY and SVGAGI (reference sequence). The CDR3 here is CASSYEGEAFF. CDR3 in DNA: TGTGCCAGCAGTTACGAGGGAGAAGCTTTCTTT.

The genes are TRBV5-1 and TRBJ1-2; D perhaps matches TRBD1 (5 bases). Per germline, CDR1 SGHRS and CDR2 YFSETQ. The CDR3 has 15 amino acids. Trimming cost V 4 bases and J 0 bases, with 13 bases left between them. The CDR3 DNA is TGCGCCAGCAGCCCACTGGGGGGAGCTAACTATGGCTACACCTTC. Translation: CASSPLGGANYGYTF.

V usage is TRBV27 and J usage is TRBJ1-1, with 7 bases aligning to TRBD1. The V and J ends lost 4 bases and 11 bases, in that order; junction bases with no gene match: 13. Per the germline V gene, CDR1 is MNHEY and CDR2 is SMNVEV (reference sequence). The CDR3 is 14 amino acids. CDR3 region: CASSSLGGEQGAFF. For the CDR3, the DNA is TGTGCCAGCAGTTCTCTAGGGGGGGAACAGGGGGCTTTCTTT.

DNA for the CDR3: TGTGCCAGCAGCTGGGACACTCAAGAGACCCAGTACTTC. Amino acids: CASSWDTQETQYF. The chain couples TRBV7-2 to TRBJ2-5; D is possibly TRBD1 (6 bases). This CDR3 contains 13 residues. V was trimmed by 4 bases and J by 2 bases, leaving 8 bases between them. Germline V gene data show CDR1 as SGHTA and CDR2 as FQGNSA.

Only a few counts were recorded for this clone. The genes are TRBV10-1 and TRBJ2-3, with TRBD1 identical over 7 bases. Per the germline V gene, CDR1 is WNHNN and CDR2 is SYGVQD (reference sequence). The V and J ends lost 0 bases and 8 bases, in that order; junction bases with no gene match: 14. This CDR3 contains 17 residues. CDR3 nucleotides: TGCGCCAGCAGTGAGTCCCTAGGACAGGAGATACACAGTACGCAGTATTTT. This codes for CASSESLGQEIHSTQYF.

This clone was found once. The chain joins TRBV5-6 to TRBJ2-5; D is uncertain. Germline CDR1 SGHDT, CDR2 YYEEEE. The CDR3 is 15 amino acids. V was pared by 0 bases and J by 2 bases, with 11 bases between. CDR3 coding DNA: TGTGCCAGCAGCTTGGAAACAGAGTTTCAAGAGACCCAGTACTTC. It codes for CASSLETEFQETQYF.

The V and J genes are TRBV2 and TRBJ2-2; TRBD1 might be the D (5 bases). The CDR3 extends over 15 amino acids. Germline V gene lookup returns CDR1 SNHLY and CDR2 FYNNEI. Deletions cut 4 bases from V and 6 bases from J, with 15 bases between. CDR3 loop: CASSVLGPTAGELFF. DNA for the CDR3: TGTGCCAGCAGTGTACTCGGGCCGACAGCCGGGGAGCTGTTTTTT. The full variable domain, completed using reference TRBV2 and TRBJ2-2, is EPEVTQTPSHQVTQMGQEVILRCVPISNHLYFYWYRQILGQKVEFLVSFYNNEISEKSEIFDDQFSVERPDGSNFTLKIRSTKLEDSAMYFCASSVLGPTAGELFFGEGSRLTVL.

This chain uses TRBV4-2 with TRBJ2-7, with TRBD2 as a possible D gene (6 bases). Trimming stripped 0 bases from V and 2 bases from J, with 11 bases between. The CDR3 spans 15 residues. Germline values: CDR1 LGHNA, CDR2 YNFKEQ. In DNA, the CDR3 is TGTGCCAGCAGCCAAGATTGGGGCGGGACCTACGAGCAGTACTTC. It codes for CASSQDWGGTYEQYF.

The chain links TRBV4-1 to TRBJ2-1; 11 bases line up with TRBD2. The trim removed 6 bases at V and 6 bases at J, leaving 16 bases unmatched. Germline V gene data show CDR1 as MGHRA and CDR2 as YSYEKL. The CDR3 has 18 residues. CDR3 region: CASRHPSGGPKGSNEQFF. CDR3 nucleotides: TGCGCCAGCAGGCATCCTAGCGGGGGGCCTAAGGGTAGCAATGAGCAGTTCTTC.

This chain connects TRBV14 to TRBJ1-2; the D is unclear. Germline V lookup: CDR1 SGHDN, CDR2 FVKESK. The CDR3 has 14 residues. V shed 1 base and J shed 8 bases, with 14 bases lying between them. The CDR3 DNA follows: TGTGCCAGCAGCCAAGCCTCGAGGGTAGGGGGCTACACCTTC. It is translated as CASSQASRVGGYTF. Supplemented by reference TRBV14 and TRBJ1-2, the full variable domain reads EAGVTQFPSHSVIEKGQTVTLRCDPISGHDNLYWYRRVMGKEIKFLLHFVKESKQDESGMPNNRFLAERTGGTYSTLKVQPAELEDSGVYFCASSQASRVGGYTFGSGTRLTVV.

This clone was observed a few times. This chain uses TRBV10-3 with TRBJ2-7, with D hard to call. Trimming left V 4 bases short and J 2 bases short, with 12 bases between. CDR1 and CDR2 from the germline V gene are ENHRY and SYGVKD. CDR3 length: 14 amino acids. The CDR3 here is CAISVDTYPYEQYF. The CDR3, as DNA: TGTGCCATCAGTGTAGACACCTACCCCTACGAGCAGTACTTC.

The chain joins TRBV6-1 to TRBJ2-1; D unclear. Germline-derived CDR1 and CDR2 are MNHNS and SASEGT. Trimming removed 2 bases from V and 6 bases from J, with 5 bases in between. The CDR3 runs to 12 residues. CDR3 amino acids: CASSELSNEQFF. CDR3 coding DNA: TGTGCCAGCAGTGAACTCAGCAATGAGCAGTTCTTC.

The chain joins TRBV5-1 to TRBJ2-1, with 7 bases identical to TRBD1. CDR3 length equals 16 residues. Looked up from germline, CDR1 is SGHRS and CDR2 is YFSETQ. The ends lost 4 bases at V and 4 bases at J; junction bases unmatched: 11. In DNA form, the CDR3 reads TGCGCCAGCAGCATGTACACAGGGGAATCTTACAATGAGCAGTTCTTC. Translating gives CASSMYTGESYNEQFF.

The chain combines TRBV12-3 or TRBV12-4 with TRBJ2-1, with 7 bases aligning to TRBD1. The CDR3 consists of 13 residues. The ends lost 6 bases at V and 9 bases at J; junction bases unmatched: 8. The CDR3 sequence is CASRRQGLGEQFF. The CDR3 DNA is TGTGCCAGCAGGAGACAGGGTTTGGGTGAGCAGTTCTTC.

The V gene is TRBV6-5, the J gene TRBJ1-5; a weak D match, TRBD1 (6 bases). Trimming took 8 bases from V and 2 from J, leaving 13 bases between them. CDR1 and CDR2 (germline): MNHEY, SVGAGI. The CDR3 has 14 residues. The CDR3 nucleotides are TGTGCCAGCCGACAGGTAGGCGGCAATCAGCCCCAGCATTTT. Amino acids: CASRQVGGNQPQHF.

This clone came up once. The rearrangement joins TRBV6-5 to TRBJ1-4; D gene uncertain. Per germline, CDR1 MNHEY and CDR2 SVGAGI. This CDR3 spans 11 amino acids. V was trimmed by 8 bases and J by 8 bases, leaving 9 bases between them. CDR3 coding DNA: TGTGCCAGCGGATATTTAGAAAAACTGTTTTTT. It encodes CASGYLEKLFF.

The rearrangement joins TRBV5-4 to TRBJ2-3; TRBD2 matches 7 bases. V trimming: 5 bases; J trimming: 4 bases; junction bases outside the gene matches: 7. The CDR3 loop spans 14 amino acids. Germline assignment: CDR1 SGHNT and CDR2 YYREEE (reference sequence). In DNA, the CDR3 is TGTGCCAGCAGTCTTGGACTAGACGCAGATACGCAGTATTTT. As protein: CASSLGLDADTQYF.

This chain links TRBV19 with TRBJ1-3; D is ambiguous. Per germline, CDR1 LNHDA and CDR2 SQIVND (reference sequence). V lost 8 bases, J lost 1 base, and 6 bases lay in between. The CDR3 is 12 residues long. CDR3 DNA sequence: TGTGCCAGTGGGGTGTCTGGAAACACCATATATTTT. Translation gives CASGVSGNTIYF.

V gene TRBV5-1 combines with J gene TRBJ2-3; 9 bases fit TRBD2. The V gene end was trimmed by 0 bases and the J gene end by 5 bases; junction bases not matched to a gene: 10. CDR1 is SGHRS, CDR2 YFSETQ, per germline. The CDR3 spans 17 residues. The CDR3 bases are TGCGCCAGCAGCTTGGTAATAGCGGGAGACCGCGAAGATACGCAGTATTTT. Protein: CASSLVIAGDREDTQYF. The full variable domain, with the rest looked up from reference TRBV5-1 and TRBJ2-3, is KAGVTQTPRYLIKTRGQQVTLSCSPISGHRSVSWYQQTPGQGLQFLFEYFSETQRNKGNFPGRFSGRQFSNSRSEMNVSTLELGDSALYLCASSLVIAGDREDTQYFGPGTRLTVL.

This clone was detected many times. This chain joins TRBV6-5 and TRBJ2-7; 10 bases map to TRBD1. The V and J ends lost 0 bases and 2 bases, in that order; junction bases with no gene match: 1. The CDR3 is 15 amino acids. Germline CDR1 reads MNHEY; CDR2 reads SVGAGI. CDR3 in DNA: TGTGCCAGCAGTTACTCGACAGGGGGCCCCTACGAGCAGTACTTC. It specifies CASSYSTGGPYEQYF.